What follows are 30 T cell receptor beta chains derived from one specimen sequenced in a study of cytomegalovirus exposure and HLA in healthy donors. Data came from immunoSEQ multiplex PCR; TCRdb stores just in-frame clones and leaves some out. The sample lists about 150,000 clones; approximately 91% were seen once. Input material: PBMCs. The receptors stem from a young woman in good health and CMV-seropositive.

This rearrangement joins TRBV25-1 to TRBJ1-2; TRBD1 matches 9 bases. Germline V lookup: CDR1 MGHDK, CDR2 SYGVNS. The junction had 13 bases not matched to a gene; V was cut back by 5 bases and J by 6 bases. The CDR3 length is 16 residues. CDR3 region: CASSTEFRDRDHGYTF. CDR3 in DNA: TGTGCCAGCAGTACCGAATTCCGGGACAGGGACCATGGCTACACCTTC.

This rearrangement joins TRBV7-2 to TRBJ2-3; the D gene is possibly TRBD2 (5 bases). The CDR3 spans 15 residues. The germline V gene has CDR1 SGHTA and CDR2 FQGNSA. Trimming took off 2 bases at V and 4 bases at J, with 13 bases between the two ends. CDR3 in amino acids: CASSLRGFEADTQYF. Written as DNA, the CDR3 is TGTGCCAGCAGCTTACGGGGATTCGAGGCAGATACGCAGTATTTT.

The chain has TRBV6-5 and TRBJ1-1; 7 bases line up with TRBD1. This CDR3 contains 14 residues. Germline V gives CDR1 MNHEY, CDR2 SVGAGI. The J segment lost 5 bases and the V segment lost 6 bases, leaving 9 bases of the junction unmatched. The CDR3 loop is CASRNDRDQTEAFF. CDR3 coding DNA: TGTGCCAGCAGAAACGACAGGGATCAGACTGAAGCTTTCTTT.

This chain links TRBV11-3 with TRBJ2-1, with 11 bases aligning to TRBD1. The V and J ends lost 4 bases and 1 base, in that order; junction bases with no gene match: 9. Germline CDR1 reads SGHNT; CDR2 reads YENEEA. This CDR3 contains 18 residues. The CDR3 nucleotides read TGTGCCAGCAGCTCAAGACGGACAGGGGGCAGGTCCTACAATGAGCAGTTCTTC. Translating gives CASSSRRTGGRSYNEQFF. Full variable domain (rest looked up from reference TRBV11-3 and TRBJ2-1): EAGVVQSPRYKIIEKKQPVAFWCNPISGHNTLYWYLQNLGQGPELLIRYENEEAVDDSQLPKDRFSAERLKGVDSTLKIQPAELGDSAVYLCASSSRRTGGRSYNEQFFGPGTRLTVL.

The rearrangement joins TRBV4-1 to TRBJ1-1, with 8 nucleotides matching TRBD1. Trimming took 3 bases from V and 6 from J; bases not matched to a gene: 3. Germline CDR1 is MGHRA and CDR2 is YSYEKL. The CDR3 is 13 residues long. The CDR3 is CASSHGTGPEAFF. Here the CDR3 DNA reads TGCGCCAGCAGCCATGGGACAGGTCCTGAAGCTTTCTTT.

The chain recombines TRBV15 with TRBJ2-1; 13 nucleotides match TRBD2. V dropped 5 bases and J dropped 5; count of bases not matched to a gene: 6. This CDR3 is built from 16 residues. Germline assignment: CDR1 LNHNV and CDR2 YYDKDF (reference sequence). CDR3 sequence reads: CATSQVGTSGDNEQFF. DNA of the CDR3: TGTGCCACCAGCCAGGTGGGGACTAGCGGGGACAATGAGCAGTTCTTC.

The chain employs TRBV7-9 and TRBJ2-3, with D unclear. Germline CDR1 SEHNR, CDR2 FQNEAQ (reference sequence). The CDR3 loop spans 14 amino acids. Trimming cost V 2 bases and J 2 bases, with 8 bases left between them. The CDR3: CASSLNAITDTQYF. In DNA, the CDR3 is TGTGCCAGCAGCTTAAACGCGATCACAGATACGCAGTATTTT.

V is TRBV9 and J is TRBJ2-1; TRBD1 matches at 9 bases. Unmatched junction bases numbered 8, after V lost 0 bases and J lost 4 bases. Germline V gives CDR1 SGDLS, CDR2 YYNGEE. The CDR3 sequence is 17 residues long. The CDR3 loop reads CASSVVGSGTGYNEQFF. The CDR3 DNA sequence: TGTGCCAGCAGCGTAGTCGGATCCGGGACAGGGTACAATGAGCAGTTCTTC.

This clone has just a few counts. The chain has TRBV2 and TRBJ1-3; D is perhaps TRBD1 (5 bases). Per the germline V gene, CDR1 is SNHLY and CDR2 is FYNNEI. The ends were cut back, 10 bases at V and 0 bases at J, with 16 bases in the middle. The CDR3 runs 15 residues. This CDR3 is CATAGTAVSGNTIYF. Here the CDR3 DNA reads TGTGCCACCGCCGGGACTGCTGTCTCTGGAAACACCATATATTTT.

This clone was detected only once. The rearrangement uses TRBV6-1 and TRBJ2-7, with 13 bases matching TRBD2. The CDR3 sequence is 16 residues long. Per the germline V gene, CDR1 is MNHNS and CDR2 is SASEGT. V was pared by 2 bases and J by 5 bases, with 6 bases of the junction left unmatched. The CDR3 DNA reads as TGTGCCAGCAGTGAACCTGGACTAGCGGGAGTCAACGAGCAGTACTTC. It codes for CASSEPGLAGVNEQYF.

The rearrangement links TRBV7-8 to TRBJ2-3; 8 nucleotides agree with TRBD2. This CDR3 contains 15 residues. Germline loops: CDR1 SGHVS, CDR2 FQNEAQ. V shed 2 bases, J shed 4 bases, and the junction held 5 bases outside the gene matches. CDR3 sequence: CASSLYGLAPDTQYF. Written as DNA, the CDR3 is TGTGCCAGCAGCTTATATGGACTAGCTCCAGATACGCAGTATTTT.

The chain is built from TRBV2 and TRBJ2-3, with D possibly matching TRBD2 (6 bases). The CDR3 covers 15 residues. Germline CDR1 and CDR2: SNHLY and FYNNEI. V lost 2 bases and J 5 bases, leaving 14 bases between the germline ends. DNA for the CDR3: TGTGCCAGCAGTGAATTAGGGACTTGGGGAGATACGCAGTATTTT. It translates to CASSELGTWGDTQYF.

The chain recombines TRBV7-2 with TRBJ2-7; TRBD2 aligns across 11 bases. The CDR3 sequence is 15 residues long. Trimming took 4 bases from V and 3 from J; bases not matched to a gene: 5. Germline CDR1 SGHTA, CDR2 FQGNSA. The CDR3 sequence: CASSSTSGMYYEQYF. CDR3 DNA: TGTGCCAGCAGCTCGACTAGCGGGATGTACTACGAGCAGTACTTC. The whole variable domain, remainder taken from reference TRBV7-2 and TRBJ2-7, is GAGVSQSPSNKVTEKGKDVELRCDPISGHTALYWYRQSLGQGLEFLIYFQGNSAPDKSGLPSDRFSAERTGGSVSTLTIQRTQQEDSAVYLCASSSTSGMYYEQYFGPGTRLTVT.

A single count supports this clone. The V gene is TRBV10-1, the J gene TRBJ2-1; the D gene is possibly TRBD1 (5 bases). V lost 0 bases to trimming and J lost 7 bases, with 10 bases between them. This CDR3 has 14 residues. Germline V gives CDR1 WNHNN, CDR2 SYGVQD (reference sequence). The CDR3 nucleotides are TGCGCCAGCAGTGAGTCTGGCAGGGCAAATGAGCAGTTCTTC. This translates into CASSESGRANEQFF.

The rearrangement links TRBV27 to TRBJ2-7, with 7 bases that match TRBD1. V gave up 8 bases and J gave up 2 bases; unmatched junction bases: 9. This CDR3 has 14 residues. CDR1 and CDR2 from the germline V gene are MNHEY and SMNVEV (reference sequence). For the CDR3, the DNA is TGTGCCAGCGGAAGTGGGACAGAAGCCTACGAGCAGTACTTC. It specifies CASGSGTEAYEQYF.

The chain combines TRBV18 with TRBJ2-3; weak D call: TRBD1 (5 bases). This CDR3 has 15 amino acids. Trimming shortened V by 3 bases and J by 6 bases, and 16 bases separated the two germline ends. Germline CDR1 is KGHSH and CDR2 is LQKENI. CDR3 sequence reads: CASSPPGQLGDTQYF. The DNA for the CDR3 is TGTGCCAGCTCACCCCCAGGGCAATTAGGCGATACGCAGTATTTT.

The chain links TRBV9 to TRBJ2-3, with 11 bases matching TRBD2. After removal of 0 bases from V and 3 bases from J, the junction contained 3 bases not matched to a gene. The CDR3 extends over 16 amino acids. The V gene's germline CDR1 is SGDLS and CDR2 YYNGEE. CDR3 amino acids: CASSVEASGRTDTQYF. For the CDR3, the DNA is TGTGCCAGCAGCGTAGAGGCTAGCGGGAGGACAGATACGCAGTATTTT.

This chain links TRBV30 with TRBJ2-1; TRBD1 is a possible D gene (5 bases). The CDR3 has 14 residues. Germline V CDR1 and CDR2: GTSNPN, SVGIG (reference sequence). V gave up 5 bases and J gave up 9 bases, with 20 bases separating them. In nucleotides, the CDR3 is TGTGCCTGGGGAGCGAAATATTCAGGGTTTGAGCAGTTCTTC. It yields the protein CAWGAKYSGFEQFF.

V is TRBV28 and J is TRBJ1-1; no clear D gene. The CDR3 has 13 residues. The germline CDR1 and CDR2 sequences are MDHEN and SYDVKM. V gave up 7 bases and J gave up 7 bases, with 16 bases separating them. The CDR3 spells CASTPVGGGEAFF. The DNA for the CDR3 is TGTGCCAGCACCCCCGTAGGTGGCGGTGAAGCTTTCTTT. Drawing the rest from reference TRBV28 and TRBJ1-1, the complete variable domain is DVKVTQSSRYLVKRTGEKVFLECVQDMDHENMFWYRQDPGLGLRLIYFSYDVKMKEKGDIPEGYSVSREKKERFSLILESASTNQTSMYLCASTPVGGGEAFFGQGTRLTVV.

This clone appeared a single time. The genes are TRBV19 and TRBJ2-7; the D gene is possibly TRBD2 (5 bases). The V end lost 2 bases, the J end lost 3 bases, and 14 bases lay between the germline ends. The CDR3 is 15 residues long. Germline lookup yields CDR1 LNHDA and CDR2 SQIVND (reference sequence). CDR3 amino acids: CASSISGRGSYEQYF. The CDR3 DNA reads TGTGCCAGTAGTATAAGTGGTCGAGGGAGCTACGAGCAGTACTTC.

Only a few counts were recorded for this clone. This rearrangement joins TRBV6-4 to TRBJ2-1, with TRBD2 matching 8 bases. CDR3 length equals 16 residues. The germline CDR1 and CDR2 sequences are MRHNA and SNTAGT. V gave up 3 bases and J gave up 0 bases; unmatched junction bases: 4. The CDR3, as DNA: TGTGCCAGCAGTGATAGCGGGACCAGCTCCTACAATGAGCAGTTCTTC. This encodes CASSDSGTSSYNEQFF.

The chain is built from TRBV7-8 and TRBJ2-5, with a tentative D call TRBD2 (6 bases). The V and J ends lost 5 bases and 4 bases respectively, with 11 bases between them. This CDR3 spans 13 amino acids. Germline lookup yields CDR1 SGHVS and CDR2 FQNEAQ. The CDR3 DNA reads TGTGCCAGCAGCCCCCCGGGGGTAGAGACCCAGTACTTC. This encodes CASSPPGVETQYF.

This chain links TRBV11-3 with TRBJ1-2; D unclear. Trimming shortened V by 5 bases and J by 2 bases, and 12 bases separated the two germline ends. The CDR3 sequence is 14 residues long. Germline CDR1 reads SGHNT; CDR2 reads YENEEA. DNA of the CDR3: TGTGCCAGCAGCCCATGGGCGGGGAACTATGGCTACACCTTC. This translates into CASSPWAGNYGYTF. The variable domain in full, completed from reference TRBV11-3 and TRBJ1-2, reads EAGVVQSPRYKIIEKKQPVAFWCNPISGHNTLYWYLQNLGQGPELLIRYENEEAVDDSQLPKDRFSAERLKGVDSTLKIQPAELGDSAVYLCASSPWAGNYGYTFGSGTRLTVV.

The rearrangement uses TRBV27 and TRBJ2-5; tentative D call: TRBD2 (7 bases). CDR1 is MNHEY, CDR2 SMNVEV, per germline (reference sequence). CDR3 size: 14 residues. Trimming removed 2 bases at V and 4 bases at J, with 11 bases between. CDR3 in DNA: TGTGCCAGCAGTTTAGAAGGGGGGGGAGAGACCCAGTACTTC. It yields the protein CASSLEGGGETQYF.

V gene TRBV5-1 combines with J gene TRBJ1-1; 8 bases agree with TRBD1. With V trimmed by 0 bases and J by 0 bases, 4 bases remained unmatched. Germline V lookup: CDR1 SGHRS, CDR2 YFSETQ. The CDR3 runs to 16 residues. In DNA, the CDR3 is TGCGCCAGCAGCTTGGATGCAGGGGGCTTGAACACTGAAGCTTTCTTT. Translated, it gives CASSLDAGGLNTEAFF. The full variable domain, with the rest looked up from reference TRBV5-1 and TRBJ1-1, is KAGVTQTPRYLIKTRGQQVTLSCSPISGHRSVSWYQQTPGQGLQFLFEYFSETQRNKGNFPGRFSGRQFSNSRSEMNVSTLELGDSALYLCASSLDAGGLNTEAFFGQGTRLTVV.

The CDR3 loop is CASSYSISRTAGELFF. The CDR3 DNA reads as TGTGCCAGCAGTTACTCGATATCCAGGACAGCCGGGGAGCTGTTTTTT. The V gene is TRBV6-5, the J gene TRBJ2-2; maybe TRBD1 (6 bases). The V end was cut by 0 bases, the J end by 6 bases, with 14 bases between. This CDR3 region has 16 residues. CDR1 and CDR2 (germline): MNHEY, SVGAGI.

The V call is TRBV6-5, the J call TRBJ2-1; 7 bases are shared with TRBD2. CDR1 MNHEY and CDR2 SVGAGI come from the germline V gene. The trim removed 0 bases at V and 1 base at J, leaving 3 bases unmatched. This CDR3 contains 16 residues. In DNA form, the CDR3 reads TGTGCCAGCAGTTACTCCCTCGGGAGGTCCTACAATGAGCAGTTCTTC. Protein sequence: CASSYSLGRSYNEQFF.

The gene calls are TRBV19 and TRBJ2-7, with D perhaps TRBD2 (6 bases). V was clipped by 6 bases and J by 2 bases, with 14 bases between them. The CDR3 sequence is 14 residues long. From germline, CDR1 is LNHDA and CDR2 SQIVND (reference sequence). CDR3 amino acids: CASSATSTAYEQYF. DNA for the CDR3: TGTGCCAGTAGCGCTACTAGCACCGCCTACGAGCAGTACTTC. Drawing the rest from reference TRBV19 and TRBJ2-7, the complete variable domain is DGGITQSPKYLFRKEGQNVTLSCEQNLNHDAMYWYRQDPGQGLRLIYYSQIVNDFQKGDIAEGYSVSREKKESFPLTVTSAQKNPTAFYLCASSATSTAYEQYFGPGTRLTVT.

The chain combines TRBV6-6 with TRBJ1-1, with D possibly being TRBD1 (5 bases). V gave up 10 bases and J gave up 10 bases, with 25 bases separating them. This CDR3 spans 14 amino acids. Per the germline V gene, CDR1 is MNHNY and CDR2 is SVGAGI (reference sequence). CDR3 protein: CATDRLQVAPGAFF. The CDR3 DNA sequence: TGTGCCACCGACCGGTTACAGGTGGCGCCGGGAGCTTTCTTT.

Here the CDR3 DNA reads TGTGCCAGCAGTGCCCAGATGAACACTGAAGCTTTCTTT. The encoded protein is CASSAQMNTEAFF. The genes are TRBV6-1 and TRBJ1-1; the D is unclear. Germline V gene lookup returns CDR1 MNHNS and CDR2 SASEGT. The CDR3 is 13 residues long. The germline V and J ends were trimmed by 4 bases and 0 bases, with 6 bases remaining between them.